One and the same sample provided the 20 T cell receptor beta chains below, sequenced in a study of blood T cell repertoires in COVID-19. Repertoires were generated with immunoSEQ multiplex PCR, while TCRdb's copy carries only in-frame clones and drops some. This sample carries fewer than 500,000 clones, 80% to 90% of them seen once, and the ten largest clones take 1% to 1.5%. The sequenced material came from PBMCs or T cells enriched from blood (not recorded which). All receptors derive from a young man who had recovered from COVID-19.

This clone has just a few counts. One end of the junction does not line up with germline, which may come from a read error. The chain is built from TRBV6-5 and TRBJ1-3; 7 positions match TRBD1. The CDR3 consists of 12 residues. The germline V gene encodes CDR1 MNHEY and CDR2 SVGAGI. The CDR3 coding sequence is TGTGCCAGCAGCAGACAGGGAACCACCATATATTTT. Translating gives CASSRQGTTIYF.

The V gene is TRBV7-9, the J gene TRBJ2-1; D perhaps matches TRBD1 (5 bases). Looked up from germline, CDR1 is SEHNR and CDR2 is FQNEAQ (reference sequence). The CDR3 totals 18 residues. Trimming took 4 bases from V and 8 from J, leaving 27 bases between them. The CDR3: CASSSPPIGVGPRDEQFF. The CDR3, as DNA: TGTGCCAGCAGCTCCCCCCCCATAGGAGTGGGGCCTCGGGATGAGCAGTTCTTC. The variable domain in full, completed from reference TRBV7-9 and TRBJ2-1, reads DTGVSQNPRHKITKRGQNVTFRCDPISEHNRLYWYRQTLGQGPEFLTYFQNEAQLEKSRLLSDRFSAERPKGSFSTLEIQRTEQGDSAMYLCASSSPPIGVGPRDEQFFGPGTRLTVL.

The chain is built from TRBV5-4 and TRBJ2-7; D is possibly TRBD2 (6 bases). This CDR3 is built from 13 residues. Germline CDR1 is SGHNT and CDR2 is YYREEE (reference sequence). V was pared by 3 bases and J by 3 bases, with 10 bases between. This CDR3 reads CASSSGVSYEQYF. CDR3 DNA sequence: TGTGCCAGCAGCTCGGGGGTTAGCTACGAGCAGTACTTC.

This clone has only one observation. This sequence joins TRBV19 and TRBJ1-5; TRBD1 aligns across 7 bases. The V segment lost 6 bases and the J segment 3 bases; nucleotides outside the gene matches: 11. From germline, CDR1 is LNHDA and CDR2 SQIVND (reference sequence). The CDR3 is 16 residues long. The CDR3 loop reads CASSRPMGQINQPQHF. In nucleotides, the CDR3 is TGTGCCAGTAGCCGGCCAATGGGACAGATCAATCAGCCCCAGCATTTT.

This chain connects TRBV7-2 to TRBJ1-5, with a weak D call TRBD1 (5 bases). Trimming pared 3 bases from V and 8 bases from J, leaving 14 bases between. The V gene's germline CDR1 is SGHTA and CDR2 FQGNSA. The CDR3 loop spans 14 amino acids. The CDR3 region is CASSFSGWKEPQHF. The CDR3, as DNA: TGTGCCAGCAGCTTTTCAGGGTGGAAGGAGCCCCAGCATTTT.

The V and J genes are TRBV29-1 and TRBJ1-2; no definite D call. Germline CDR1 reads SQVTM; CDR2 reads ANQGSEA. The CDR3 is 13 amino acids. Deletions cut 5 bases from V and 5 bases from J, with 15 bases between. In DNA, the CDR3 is TGCAGCGTTTGGCAGGTCGGGGAATATGGCTACACCTTC. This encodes CSVWQVGEYGYTF.

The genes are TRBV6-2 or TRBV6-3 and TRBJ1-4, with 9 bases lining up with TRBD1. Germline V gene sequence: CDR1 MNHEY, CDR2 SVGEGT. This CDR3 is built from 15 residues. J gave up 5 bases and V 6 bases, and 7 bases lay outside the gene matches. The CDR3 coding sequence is TGTGCCAGCAGCCGTCCCGGGACAGGGAATGAAAAACTGTTTTTT. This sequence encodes CASSRPGTGNEKLFF.

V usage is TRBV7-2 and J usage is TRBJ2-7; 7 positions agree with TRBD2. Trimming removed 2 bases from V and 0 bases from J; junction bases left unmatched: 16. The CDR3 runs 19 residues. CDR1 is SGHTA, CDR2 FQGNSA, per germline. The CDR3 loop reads CASSLLPSLGGGNSYEQYF. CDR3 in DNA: TGTGCCAGCAGCTTATTACCCAGCCTCGGCGGGGGAAACTCCTACGAGCAGTACTTC.

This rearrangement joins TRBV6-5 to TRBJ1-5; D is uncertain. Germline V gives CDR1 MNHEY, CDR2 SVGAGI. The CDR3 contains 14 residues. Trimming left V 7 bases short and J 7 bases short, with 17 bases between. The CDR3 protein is CASTDPGMGQPQHF. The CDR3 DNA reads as TGTGCCAGCACCGATCCGGGGATGGGCCAGCCCCAGCATTTT.

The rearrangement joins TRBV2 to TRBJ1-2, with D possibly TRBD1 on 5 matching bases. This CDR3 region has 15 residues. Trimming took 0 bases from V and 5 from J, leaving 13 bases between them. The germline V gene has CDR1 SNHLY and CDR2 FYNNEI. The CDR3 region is CASSEARVGLYGYTF. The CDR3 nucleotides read TGTGCCAGCAGTGAAGCCAGGGTCGGATTATATGGCTACACCTTC.

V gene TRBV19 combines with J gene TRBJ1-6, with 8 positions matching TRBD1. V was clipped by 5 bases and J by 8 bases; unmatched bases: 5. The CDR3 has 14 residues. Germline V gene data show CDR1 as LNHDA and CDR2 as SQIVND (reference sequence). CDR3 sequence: CASSSQGADSPLHF. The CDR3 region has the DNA TGTGCCAGTAGTTCGCAGGGGGCGGATTCACCCCTCCACTTT.

The CDR3: CASGEEGWGVHSGNTIYF. The CDR3 nucleotides read TGTGCCAGCGGGGAGGAGGGCTGGGGGGTTCACTCTGGAAACACCATATATTTT. The chain carries TRBV3-1 (or the pseudogene TRBV3-2) and TRBJ1-3; D is perhaps TRBD1 (5 bases). Germline loops: CDR1 LGHDT, CDR2 YNNKEL (reference sequence). This CDR3 is 18 amino acids long. V lost 8 bases and J 0 bases, leaving 23 bases between the germline ends.

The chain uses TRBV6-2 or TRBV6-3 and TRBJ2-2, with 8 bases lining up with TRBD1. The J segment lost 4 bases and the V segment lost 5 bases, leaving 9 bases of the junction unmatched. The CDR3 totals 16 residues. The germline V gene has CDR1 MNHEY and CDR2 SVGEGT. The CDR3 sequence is CASSTGQGWVTGELFF. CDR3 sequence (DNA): TGTGCCAGCAGTACCGGACAGGGATGGGTCACCGGGGAGCTGTTTTTT.

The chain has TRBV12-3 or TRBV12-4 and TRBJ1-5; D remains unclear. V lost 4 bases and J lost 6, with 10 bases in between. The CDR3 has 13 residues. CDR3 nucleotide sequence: TGTGCCAGCAGTTCTCTAGGAGGTCAGCCCCAGCATTTT. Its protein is CASSSLGGQPQHF.

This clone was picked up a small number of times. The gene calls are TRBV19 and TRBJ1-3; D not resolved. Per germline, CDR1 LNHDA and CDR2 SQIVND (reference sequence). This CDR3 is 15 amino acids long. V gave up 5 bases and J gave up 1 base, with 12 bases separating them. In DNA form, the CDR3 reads TGTGCCAGTAGTCCGCAAACCGGGTCTGGAAACACCATATATTTT. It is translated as CASSPQTGSGNTIYF.

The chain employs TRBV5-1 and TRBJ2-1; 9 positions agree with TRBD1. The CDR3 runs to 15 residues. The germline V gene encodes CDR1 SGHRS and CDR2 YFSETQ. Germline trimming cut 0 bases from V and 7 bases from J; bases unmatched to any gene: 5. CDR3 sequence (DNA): TGCGCCAGCAGCTTGGATCCCGGGACAGGGAATGAGCAGTTCTTC. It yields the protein CASSLDPGTGNEQFF.

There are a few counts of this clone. CDR3 loop: CASRLGQQGFF. Here the CDR3 DNA reads TGTGCCAGCAGGTTGGGACAGCAAGGGTTCTTT. This sequence joins TRBV2 and TRBJ1-1, with TRBD1 matching 7 bases. Germline-derived CDR1 and CDR2 are SNHLY and FYNNEI. This CDR3 is built from 11 residues. V lost 6 bases to trimming and J lost 14 bases; unmatched junction nucleotides: 9. Combining the CDR3 with reference TRBV2 and TRBJ1-1 gives the whole variable domain EPEVTQTPSHQVTQMGQEVILRCVPISNHLYFYWYRQILGQKVEFLVSFYNNEISEKSEIFDDQFSVERPDGSNFTLKIRSTKLEDSAMYFCASRLGQQGFFGQGTRLTVV.

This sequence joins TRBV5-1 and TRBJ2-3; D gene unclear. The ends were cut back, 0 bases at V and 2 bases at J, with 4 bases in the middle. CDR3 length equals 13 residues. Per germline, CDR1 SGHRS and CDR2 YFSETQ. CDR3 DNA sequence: TGCGCCAGCAGCTTGGACTTCACAGATACGCAGTATTTT. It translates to CASSLDFTDTQYF.

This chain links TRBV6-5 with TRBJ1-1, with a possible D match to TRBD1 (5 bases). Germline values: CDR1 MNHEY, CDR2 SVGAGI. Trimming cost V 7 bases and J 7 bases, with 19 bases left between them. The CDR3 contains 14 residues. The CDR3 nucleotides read TGTGCCAGCACCCTACGGGGGGAGGGGATTGAAGCTTTCTTT. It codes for CASTLRGEGIEAFF.

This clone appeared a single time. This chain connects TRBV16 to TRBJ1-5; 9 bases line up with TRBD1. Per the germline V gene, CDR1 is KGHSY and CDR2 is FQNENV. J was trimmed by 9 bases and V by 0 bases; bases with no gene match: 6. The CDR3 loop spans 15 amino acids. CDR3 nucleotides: TGTGCCAGCAGCCAATCCGGACAGGGGATACGGCCCCAGCATTTT. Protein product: CASSQSGQGIRPQHF.